The rows below give T cell receptor beta chains drawn from one sample of a study of T cell repertoires in cytomegalovirus infection. TCRdb re-called the reads through MiXCR, storing one row per CDR3 protein. The data contain 700,000 to 900,000 distinct CDR3 sequences, about 28% of them singletons. These TCRs are of unknown antigen specificity. This specimen consisted of cultured CD8+ T cells from PBMCs, obtained from culture after CMV antigen stimulation. Receptors were obtained from a human donor in good health (CMV status not recorded). Some clones in this sample may be carry-over from other donors' samples. Both conserved end residues are part of each CDR3. Each record gives: V gene, D gene, J gene, clone size, CDR3 DNA, CDR3 protein. D genes are given only for firm matches. Expanded clones are given a class, and other clones once, few, many or no size at all.

TRBV27	-	TRBJ1-1	few	TGTGCCAGCAGTCCCCTAGAGGGTGCCCTAGGAGAAGCTTTCTTT	CASSPLEGALGEAFF
TRBV7-2	-	TRBJ2-3	few	TGTGCCAGCAGCTTAAACGCCGTAGATACGCAGTATTTT	CASSLNAVDTQYF
TRBV23-1	-	TRBJ1-2	-	TGCGCCAGCAGCAACAGAGCCCGGCCCGTGGGCTACACCTTC	CASSNRARPVGYTF
TRBV5-3	TRBD1	TRBJ1-5	few	TGTGCCAGCGTGGGACAGGGTTTTCAGCCCCAGCATTTT	CASVGQGFQPQHF
TRBV7-6	-	TRBJ2-1	many	TGTGCCAGCAGCTCCCGCGGGGCGGAGGATGAGCAGTTCTTC	CASSSRGAEDEQFF
TRBV25-1	TRBD1	TRBJ2-4	-	TGTGCCAGCAGTGCCCACAGGGGCGAACTAGCCAAAAACATTCAGTACTTC	CASSAHRGELAKNIQYF
TRBV25-1	-	TRBJ2-7	-	TGTGCCAGCAGTGAATTCTGGCAAGCCGGTACCTCCTACGAGCAGTACTTC	CASSEFWQAGTSYEQYF
TRBV27	-	TRBJ2-5	-	TGTGCCACCCGTGGGTGGGCCCAAGAGACCCAGTACTTC	CATRGWAQETQYF
TRBV27	-	TRBJ2-3	-	TGTGCCAGCAGTCGGCGGACAGATACGCAGTATTTT	CASSRRTDTQYF
TRBV6-5	-	TRBJ2-3	-	TGTGCCAGCAGTTACTCCGGGGCTACAGATACGCAGTATTTT	CASSYSGATDTQYF
TRBV6-1	-	TRBJ1-2	few	TGTGCCAGCAGTGAAAGTGAGACAACCAGCTACACCTTC	CASSESETTSYTF
TRBV7-2	-	TRBJ2-1	-	TGTGCCAGCAGCTTAGGAATCGACAATTTAGATGAGCAGTTCTTC	CASSLGIDNLDEQFF
TRBV7-2	-	TRBJ1-1	many	TGTGCCAGCAGCCAACCGAGTAGAGAAGCTTTCTTT	CASSQPSREAFF
TRBV12-5	TRBD1	TRBJ1-5	few	TGTGCTAGTGGCCTAACAGGGGGCGCCGATCAGCCCCAGCATTTT	CASGLTGGADQPQHF
TRBV7-2	TRBD1	TRBJ1-5	many	TGTGCCAGCAGCGCTAGGCAGGGACAGGGGGTCAATCAGCCCCAGCATTTT	CASSARQGQGVNQPQHF
TRBV12-3/TRBV12-4	-	TRBJ1-2	few	TGTGCCAGCAGTCTAGGTCCAGGGTCGGACTACACCTTC	CASSLGPGSDYTF
TRBV5-3	-	TRBJ2-5	-	TGTGCCAGCAGCTCCTTCGCGGTCCGCTGGACCCAGTACTTC	CASSSFAVRWTQYF